These 23 T cell receptor beta chains were all obtained from the same sample, sequenced in a study of blood T cell repertoires in COVID-19. This table comes from immunoSEQ multiplex PCR, and its TCRdb copy is limited to in-frame clones, with some not included. The data hold roughly 62,000 clones, with approximately 92% observed a single time. The sample was peripheral blood. Receptor source: a human donor in a cohort sampled during active COVID-19.

The chain has TRBV7-3 and TRBJ2-3; D remains unclear. The germline V gene encodes CDR1 SGHTA and CDR2 FQGTGA. V was pared by 2 bases and J by 2 bases, with 5 bases between. The CDR3 totals 13 residues. The CDR3 here is CASSLSYTDTQYF. Written as DNA, the CDR3 is TGTGCCAGCAGCTTATCCTACACAGATACGCAGTATTTT.

This clone was recorded once. The V call is TRBV5-1, the J call TRBJ2-3; 8 positions agree with TRBD2. This CDR3 spans 17 amino acids. Trimming cost V 3 bases and J 2 bases; bases outside gene matches: 11. Germline loops: CDR1 SGHRS, CDR2 YFSETQ. CDR3 in DNA: TGCGCCAGCAGCTGGGGGACCGGGACTAGTGCCACAGATACGCAGTATTTT. Its protein is CASSWGTGTSATDTQYF.

A note on this clone: Sequence at one end of the junction differs from germline and may be a read error. The chain joins TRBV3-1 (or the pseudogene TRBV3-2) to TRBJ2-1; 9 positions agree with TRBD2. In germline, CDR1 is LGHDT, CDR2 YNNKEL (reference sequence). There are 15 residues in the CDR3. CDR3 sequence: CASRPGTSSNNEQFF. Here the CDR3 DNA reads TGTGCCAGCAGACCCGGGACTAGCTCCAACAATGAGCAGTTCTTC.

This chain uses TRBV24-1 with TRBJ2-1; D gene unclear. Trimming took 8 bases from V and 5 from J, leaving 6 bases between them. This CDR3 comprises 11 residues. Germline V CDR1 and CDR2: KGHDR, SFDVKD. In DNA, the CDR3 is TGTGCCACCACCTTAAACAATGAGCAGTTCTTC. Its translation is CATTLNNEQFF.

The chain combines TRBV5-4 with TRBJ2-3, with TRBD1 as a possible D gene (5 bases). V lost 0 bases and J lost 6, with 14 bases in between. This CDR3 comprises 15 residues. The germline V gene has CDR1 SGHNT and CDR2 YYREEE (reference sequence). CDR3 loop: CASSLARAGFDTQYF. The DNA of the CDR3 is TGTGCCAGCAGCTTGGCCCGCGCAGGGTTTGATACGCAGTATTTT.

The J gene is TRBJ2-6, the V gene TRBV5-1; D is perhaps TRBD1 (6 bases). Looked up from germline, CDR1 is SGHRS and CDR2 is YFSETQ. The CDR3 has 16 amino acids. Trimming removed 3 bases from V and 0 bases from J, with 10 bases in between. The CDR3 sequence: CASSSGHSSGANVLTF. The CDR3, as DNA: TGCGCCAGCAGCTCGGGACATTCCTCTGGGGCCAACGTCCTGACTTTC.

The chain joins TRBV6-4 to TRBJ2-1; 12 positions agree with TRBD2. Germline V gene lookup returns CDR1 MRHNA and CDR2 SNTAGT. There are 18 residues in the CDR3. J was trimmed by 7 bases and V by 2 bases; bases with no gene match: 12. The CDR3 reads CASSDPVAASGGANEQFF. DNA for the CDR3: TGTGCCAGCAGTGACCCCGTGGCCGCTAGCGGGGGGGCAAATGAGCAGTTCTTC.

The rearrangement links TRBV5-1 to TRBJ1-4; D is ambiguous. Per the germline V gene, CDR1 is SGHRS and CDR2 is YFSETQ. Trimming shortened V by 5 bases and J by 6 bases, and 14 bases separated the two germline ends. The CDR3 has 14 residues. The CDR3 sequence: CASRPVAPYEKLFF. The CDR3 region has the DNA TGCGCCAGCAGGCCGGTAGCCCCCTATGAAAAACTGTTTTTT.

V usage is TRBV6-2 or TRBV6-3 and J usage is TRBJ2-3, with 7 positions matching TRBD2. This CDR3 is built from 15 residues. The trim removed 6 bases at V and 4 bases at J, leaving 10 bases unmatched. CDR1 is MNHEY, CDR2 SVGEGT, per germline. In DNA, the CDR3 is TGTGCCAGCAGCCGTTATACGGGGGGTTCAGATACGCAGTATTTT. This encodes CASSRYTGGSDTQYF.

This clone occurred once. The J gene is TRBJ2-5, the V gene TRBV19; the D gene is possibly TRBD1 (6 bases). Per the germline V gene, CDR1 is LNHDA and CDR2 is SQIVND (reference sequence). The CDR3 consists of 14 residues. Trimming took 3 bases from V and 4 from J, leaving 12 bases between them. The CDR3 spells CASSIGGRGETQYF. The CDR3 DNA is TGTGCCAGTAGTATTGGGGGCAGGGGAGAGACCCAGTACTTC.

This chain connects TRBV19 to TRBJ1-3; possible D gene TRBD1, 5 bases. CDR3 length: 14 amino acids. V was shortened by 6 bases and J by 2 bases, with 11 bases between the two germline ends. CDR1 is LNHDA and CDR2 is SQIVND in the germline V gene (reference sequence). The CDR3 region has the DNA TGTGCCAGTAGACCTTCGGGGGCTGGAAACACCATATATTTT. Residues: CASRPSGAGNTIYF.

The gene calls are TRBV5-5 and TRBJ2-7, with TRBD2 identical over 10 bases. The CDR3 consists of 16 residues. Per germline, CDR1 SGHKS and CDR2 YYEKEE (reference sequence). Trimming at V came to 3 bases and at J to 3 bases, leaving 9 bases not matched to a gene. The CDR3 DNA sequence: TGTGCCAGCAGCTACGTAAGCGGGAGGGCAATCTACGAGCAGTACTTC. It specifies CASSYVSGRAIYEQYF.

This chain uses TRBV3-1 (or the pseudogene TRBV3-2) with TRBJ2-2, with a tentative D call TRBD2 (6 bases). Germline CDR1 LGHDT, CDR2 YNNKEL (reference sequence). V dropped 1 base and J dropped 3 bases, with 12 bases sitting between them. The CDR3 runs 16 residues. CDR3 sequence: CASSQASAGYTGELFF. The DNA for the CDR3 is TGTGCCAGCAGCCAAGCCTCCGCGGGGTACACCGGGGAGCTGTTTTTT.

V gene TRBV11-2 combines with J gene TRBJ2-7, with 9 nucleotides matching TRBD1. Germline V gives CDR1 SGHAT, CDR2 FQNNGV. Germline trimming cut 6 bases from V and 7 bases from J; bases unmatched to any gene: 10. CDR3 length equals 14 residues. CDR3 in DNA: TGTGCCAGCAGGACACAGGGGGCGCCGCGGGAGCAGTACTTC. This encodes CASRTQGAPREQYF.

This clone was recorded only once. J is TRBJ2-7 and V is TRBV12-3 or TRBV12-4, with D possibly matching TRBD2 (7 bases). The CDR3 length is 13 residues. Trimming removed 2 bases from V and 7 bases from J, with 12 bases in between. DNA of the CDR3: TGTGCCAGCAGTTTAACAGGGCGGGGGGAGCAGTACTTC. Translated, it gives CASSLTGRGEQYF.

The chain carries TRBV27 and TRBJ1-1; 9 nucleotides agree with TRBD1. The V gene's germline CDR1 is MNHEY and CDR2 SMNVEV (reference sequence). The CDR3 is made up of 15 amino acids. V gave up 5 bases and J gave up 0 bases; unmatched junction bases: 4. In DNA form, the CDR3 reads TGTGCCAGCAGTCTTAGACAGGGGGTGAACACTGAAGCTTTCTTT. It specifies CASSLRQGVNTEAFF.

The V gene is TRBV6-6, the J gene TRBJ1-1, with a weak D call TRBD1 (5 bases). CDR1 MNHNY and CDR2 SVGAGI come from the germline V gene (reference sequence). The CDR3 has 12 residues. With 8 bases removed from V and 4 bases from J, the gap between germline ends came to 11 bases. CDR3 nucleotide sequence: TGTGCCAGCGCCGGGGGGAGCACTGAAGCTTTCTTT. It specifies CASAGGSTEAFF.

The chain couples TRBV3-1 (or the pseudogene TRBV3-2) to TRBJ1-5, with 9 bases aligning to TRBD1. There are 16 residues in the CDR3. The V segment lost 1 base and the J segment 0 bases; nucleotides outside the gene matches: 1. Germline V gene data show CDR1 as LGHDT and CDR2 as YNNKEL (reference sequence). CDR3 amino acids: CASSQGTGDSNQPQHF. The CDR3 DNA sequence: TGTGCCAGCAGCCAAGGGACAGGGGATAGCAATCAGCCCCAGCATTTT.

V is TRBV9 and J is TRBJ2-5; 7 positions agree with TRBD1. There are 15 residues in the CDR3. Germline values: CDR1 SGDLS, CDR2 YYNGEE. V gave up 0 bases and J gave up 4 bases; unmatched junction bases: 6. The CDR3 reads CASSVEDRSPETQYF. The DNA of the CDR3 is TGTGCCAGCAGCGTAGAGGACAGGAGCCCAGAGACCCAGTACTTC.

The genes are TRBV30 and TRBJ1-4; D unresolved. The CDR3 has 12 amino acids. Germline V gene sequence: CDR1 GTSNPN, CDR2 SVGIG (reference sequence). Trimming pared 2 bases from V and 7 bases from J, leaving 8 bases between. CDR3 nucleotide sequence: TGTGCCTGGAGTATTACGGGTGAAAAACTGTTTTTT. Translating it yields CAWSITGEKLFF.

The chain recombines TRBV9 with TRBJ2-6; D call uncertain. The germline gives CDR1 SGDLS, CDR2 YYNGEE. CDR3 size: 16 residues. Trimming shortened V by 5 bases and J by 3 bases, and 15 bases separated the two germline ends. The CDR3 sequence is CASSSMSLGGANVLTF. The DNA for the CDR3 is TGTGCCAGCAGTTCCATGTCTCTCGGTGGGGCCAACGTCCTGACTTTC.

CDR3 DNA: TGTGCCAGCAGCATACAGGGCTACGAGCAGTACTTC. It encodes CASSIQGYEQYF. This chain uses TRBV12-3 or TRBV12-4 with TRBJ2-7; tentative D call: TRBD1 (6 bases). V was clipped by 6 bases and J by 3 bases, with 9 bases between them. The CDR3 totals 12 residues.

The CDR3 DNA follows: TGCGCCAGCAGCCAGCGCTTGGGAGCCAGCAATCAGCCCCAGCATTTT. This translates into CASSQRLGASNQPQHF. The chain uses TRBV4-1 and TRBJ1-5; D uncertain. Germline values: CDR1 MGHRA, CDR2 YSYEKL. This CDR3 comprises 16 residues. Deletions cut 3 bases from V and 1 base from J, with 13 bases between.